This entry lists 24 T cell receptor beta chains sequenced from one sample in a study of T-cell memory formation after mild COVID-19. TCRdb re-called the 5' RACE reads through MiXCR, storing one row per CDR3 protein. The repertoire has a few hundred thousand distinct CDR3 sequences, 16% of them found once; the top ten carry around a fifth. The source material was PBMCs or a T cell subset sorted from them (not recorded which). All receptors come from a man younger than 35 who had mild COVID-19 (a few samples of this study predate the infection). Cell type and time point are not known.

This clonotype was observed once. The chain combines TRBV27 with TRBJ2-2; 11 bases align to TRBD1. Germline assignment: CDR1 MNHEY and CDR2 SMNVEV (reference sequence). V dropped 8 bases and J dropped 6; count of bases not matched to a gene: 2. The CDR3 contains 13 residues. The CDR3 sequence: CASWGQGAGELFF. For the CDR3, the DNA is TGTGCCAGCTGGGGACAGGGGGCCGGGGAGCTGTTTTTT.

This chain uses TRBV4-3 with TRBJ1-2; D is uncertain. This CDR3 region has 13 residues. Trimming stripped 1 base from V and 5 bases from J, with 8 bases between. Looked up from germline, CDR1 is LGHNA and CDR2 is YSLEER. Here the CDR3 reads CASSQATYYGYTF. CDR3 DNA sequence: TGCGCCAGCAGCCAAGCGACCTATTATGGCTACACCTTC.

There are a few counts of this clonotype. The chain has TRBV20-1 and TRBJ2-3, with 7 bases aligning to TRBD1. Germline V gives CDR1 DFQATT, CDR2 SNEGSKA (reference sequence). The CDR3 runs 17 residues. Here the CDR3 DNA reads TGCAGCCTCCGAGACAGGGCCTTTGGTGTTGGAACAGATACGCAGTATTTT. Its translation is CSLRDRAFGVGTDTQYF.

This clonotype was counted a few times. The chain combines TRBV6-1 with TRBJ1-6; TRBD1 aligns across 11 bases. J gave up 0 bases and V 5 bases, and 12 bases lay outside the gene matches. The CDR3 runs 20 residues. From germline, CDR1 is MNHNS and CDR2 SASEGT. CDR3 sequence (DNA): TGTGCCAGCAGTTACCCGGACAGGGGGCTACCCGGCTCCTATAATTCACCCCTCCACTTT. Its protein product is CASSYPDRGLPGSYNSPLHF.

V usage is TRBV4-2 and J usage is TRBJ2-4; perhaps TRBD1 as D (5 bases). Germline values: CDR1 LGHNA, CDR2 YNFKEQ. The CDR3 covers 15 residues. Trimming removed 1 base at V and 3 bases at J, with 10 bases between. The CDR3 nucleotides read TGTGCCAGCAGCCAAGCTACTGACAGCAAAAACATTCAGTACTTC. Translated, it gives CASSQATDSKNIQYF.

This clonotype was seen a handful of times. The V gene is TRBV21-1, the J gene TRBJ1-1; the table calls TRBD1, which could not be checked here. TRBV21-1 is given as a pseudogene. The CDR3 consists of 14 residues. For the CDR3, the DNA is TGTGCCAGCAGCAAGAGACAGGATCGGTCTGAAGCTTTCTTT. Translated: CASSKRQDRSEAFF.

This clonotype was seen a few times. The chain carries TRBV7-2 and TRBJ2-3; 13 bases align to TRBD2. The trim removed 5 bases at V and 3 bases at J, leaving 5 bases unmatched. From germline, CDR1 is SGHTA and CDR2 FQGNSA. There are 16 residues in the CDR3. CDR3 nucleotides: TGTGCCAGCAGCCGGGGACTAGCGGGATTAACAGATACGCAGTATTTT. Translation: CASSRGLAGLTDTQYF.

This clonotype was detected ten times or more. The rearrangement joins TRBV19 to TRBJ1-2, with D uncertain. The V gene's germline CDR1 is LNHDA and CDR2 SQIVND (reference sequence). The CDR3 has 10 residues. V lost 7 bases and J 7 bases, leaving 7 bases between the germline ends. The CDR3 here is CASKGGGYTF. For the CDR3, the DNA is TGTGCCAGTAAGGGAGGTGGCTACACCTTC.

In its sample, this clonotype was seen a few times. The genes are TRBV9 and TRBJ2-5; 11 bases agree with TRBD2. There are 17 residues in the CDR3. J gave up 2 bases and V 0 bases, and 6 bases lay outside the gene matches. CDR1 and CDR2 (germline): SGDLS, YYNGEE. CDR3 residues: CASSVAVLAGEQETQYF. The CDR3 bases are TGTGCCAGCAGCGTAGCTGTACTAGCGGGGGAGCAAGAGACCCAGTACTTC. The complete variable domain, with remaining parts taken from reference TRBV9 and TRBJ2-5, reads DSGVTQTPKHLITATGQRVTLRCSPRSGDLSVYWYQQSLDQGLQFLIQYYNGEERAKGNILERFSAQQFPDLHSELNLSSLELGDSALYFCASSVAVLAGEQETQYFGPGTRLLVL.

This chain uses TRBV5-1 with TRBJ2-5; D gene uncertain. In germline, CDR1 is SGHRS, CDR2 YFSETQ. CDR3 length: 17 amino acids. V was pared by 4 bases and J by 3 bases, with 22 bases between. The CDR3 spells CASSGNGVRFRKETQYF. The CDR3 DNA sequence: TGCGCCAGCAGCGGGAATGGGGTTAGGTTTCGCAAAGAGACCCAGTACTTC.

The V call is TRBV5-6, the J call TRBJ1-1, with TRBD1 identical over 8 bases. This CDR3 has 13 residues. V gave up 5 bases and J gave up 3 bases; unmatched junction bases: 3. Looked up from germline, CDR1 is SGHDT and CDR2 is YYEEEE. CDR3 in amino acids: CASSEDRDTEAFF. For the CDR3, the DNA is TGTGCCAGCAGTGAGGACAGGGACACTGAAGCTTTCTTT.

This chain connects TRBV7-9 to TRBJ2-3; 11 bases align to TRBD2. The V segment lost 1 base and the J segment 2 bases; nucleotides outside the gene matches: 11. Germline values: CDR1 SEHNR, CDR2 FQNEAQ (reference sequence). The CDR3 runs to 19 residues. The CDR3 here is CASSLGVSSGGLHTDTQYF. The CDR3 bases are TGTGCCAGCAGCTTAGGGGTCTCTAGCGGGGGGCTGCACACAGATACGCAGTATTTT.

The CDR3 DNA follows: TGTGCAATTAGGGGTTCCTATAATTCACCCCTCCACTTT. Its translation is CAIRGSYNSPLHF. This sequence joins TRBV7-2 and TRBJ1-6; TRBD1 is a possible D gene (5 bases). The CDR3 runs 13 residues. In germline, CDR1 is SGHTA, CDR2 FQGNSA.

This clonotype came up many times. The rearrangement links TRBV19 to TRBJ2-1; 9 nucleotides line up with TRBD1. V gave up 1 base and J gave up 2 bases; unmatched junction bases: 0. The CDR3 has 15 amino acids. CDR1 and CDR2 (germline): LNHDA, SQIVND (reference sequence). CDR3 nucleotides: TGTGCCAGTAGTATAGGGACAGGGGCCTACAATGAGCAGTTCTTC. Its translation: CASSIGTGAYNEQFF.

This clonotype has only a few counts. CDR3 sequence: CASSLADSHSEKLFF. In DNA form, the CDR3 reads TGCGCCAGCAGCTTAGCTGACAGTCACTCAGAAAAACTGTTTTTT. The chain has TRBV5-1 and TRBJ1-4; D is possibly TRBD1 (5 bases). Germline CDR1 is SGHRS and CDR2 is YFSETQ. The CDR3 has 15 amino acids. The V end lost 2 bases, the J end lost 8 bases, and 16 bases lay between the germline ends.

This clonotype was detected only a few times. The V call is TRBV7-2, the J call TRBJ2-3; D may correspond to TRBD1 or TRBD2 (5 bases each). CDR3 length equals 15 residues. V lost 5 bases to trimming and J lost 8 bases, with 20 bases between them. Per germline, CDR1 SGHTA and CDR2 FQGNSA. CDR3 sequence reads: CASSPEWGSKGTQYF. For the CDR3, the DNA is TGTGCCAGCAGCCCCGAGTGGGGGAGCAAGGGTACGCAGTATTTT. Full variable domain (outside the CDR3, taken from reference TRBV7-2 and TRBJ2-3): GAGVSQSPSNKVTEKGKDVELRCDPISGHTALYWYRQSLGQGLEFLIYFQGNSAPDKSGLPSDRFSAERTGGSVSTLTIQRTQQEDSAVYLCASSPEWGSKGTQYFGPGTRLTVL.

The sample holds a few counts of this clonotype. This sequence joins TRBV29-1 and TRBJ2-1, with no clear D. Trimming took off 3 bases at V and 3 bases at J, with 9 bases between the two ends. This CDR3 is 13 amino acids long. Germline V gene sequence: CDR1 SQVTM, CDR2 ANQGSEA. As DNA, the CDR3 is TGCAGCGTTGAGGGTAGGGTCTACAATGAGCAGTTCTTC. It translates to CSVEGRVYNEQFF.

The chain joins TRBV18 to TRBJ2-7, with TRBD1 identical over 9 bases. Germline V gene sequence: CDR1 KGHSH, CDR2 LQKENI. Trimming removed 6 bases from V and 6 bases from J; junction bases left unmatched: 6. The CDR3 is 13 residues long. The chain's CDR3 is CASSLGTGPEQYF. CDR3 nucleotides: TGTGCCAGCTCCTTAGGGACAGGGCCCGAGCAGTACTTC.

The rearrangement joins TRBV18 to TRBJ1-1, with TRBD1 identical over 7 bases. V lost 3 bases to trimming and J lost 5 bases; unmatched junction nucleotides: 15. The germline V gene encodes CDR1 KGHSH and CDR2 LQKENI. The CDR3 spans 17 residues. The CDR3 bases are TGTGCCAGCTCACCGACAGGGCCCGGCCCTACTGGGACTGAAGCTTTCTTT. Translation: CASSPTGPGPTGTEAFF.

J is TRBJ2-5 and V is TRBV7-2, with D possibly TRBD2 on 5 matching bases. The V gene lost 0 bases and the J gene lost 1 base, with 12 bases spanning the gap. Germline assignment: CDR1 SGHTA and CDR2 FQGNSA. The CDR3 contains 16 residues. CDR3 DNA: TGTGCCAGCAGCTTAGCGGGGAGTTGGGGCCAAGAGACCCAGTACTTC. As protein: CASSLAGSWGQETQYF.

This clonotype occurred many times. The chain uses TRBV6-6 and TRBJ1-5; D is perhaps TRBD1 (5 bases). Trimming removed 4 bases at V and 2 bases at J, with 6 bases between. Per the germline V gene, CDR1 is MNHNY and CDR2 is SVGAGI (reference sequence). The CDR3 runs 13 residues. CDR3 loop: CASSSTGNQPQHF. The CDR3 DNA reads TGTGCCAGCAGTTCGACAGGCAATCAGCCCCAGCATTTT.

This clonotype was recorded a few times. V usage is TRBV5-4 and J usage is TRBJ2-5; TRBD2 matches 9 bases. Per germline, CDR1 SGHNT and CDR2 YYREEE (reference sequence). The ends lost 3 bases at V and 5 bases at J; junction bases unmatched: 8. CDR3 length: 15 residues. The CDR3 is CASSSASSGAETQYF. CDR3 sequence (DNA): TGTGCCAGCAGCTCCGCATCTAGCGGGGCGGAGACCCAGTACTTC.

J is TRBJ2-4 and V is TRBV10-3; 7 bases map to TRBD2. CDR3 length: 15 residues. V lost 5 bases and J lost 5; bases outside the gene matches: 9. CDR1 is ENHRY and CDR2 is SYGVKD in the germline V gene. CDR3 in amino acids: CAISPLAGRENIQYF. The DNA of the CDR3 is TGTGCCATCAGTCCACTAGCTGGGAGGGAAAACATTCAGTACTTC.

This chain links TRBV27 with TRBJ2-7; the D gene is possibly TRBD1 (6 bases). V was pared by 3 bases and J by 0 bases, with 15 bases between. This CDR3 has 16 amino acids. Germline V gives CDR1 MNHEY, CDR2 SMNVEV (reference sequence). This chain's CDR3 is CASSLSTGGPSYEQYF. CDR3 sequence (DNA): TGTGCCAGCAGTTTGAGCACTGGGGGCCCCTCCTACGAGCAGTACTTC.